This T cell receptor beta chain was sequenced during a study of cytomegalovirus exposure and HLA in healthy donors. As regards this clone: Its antigen is still unknown.

PCR employed 60 Vbeta and 13 Jbeta primers. Here immunoSEQ multiplex PCR was the method, and the copy in TCRdb shows in-frame clones only, minus some. The data contain 100,000 to 150,000 clones, about 83% of them singletons. The CDR3 consists of 13 residues. The V end lost 6 bases, the J end lost 4 bases, and 12 bases lay between the germline ends. Germline V gene lookup returns CDR1 SQVTM and CDR2 ANQGSEA. Study-level results: The authors later linked a missense DCLRE1C variant to TCR beta V- and J-gene trimming. Reportedly, cytomegalovirus status was diagnosed with high sensitivity and specificity.

Every donor was a healthy person donating bone marrow. The TCR comes from a man aged 25-45 years in good health and CMV-seronegative. V usage is TRBV29-1 and J usage is TRBJ2-2, with a possible D match to TRBD2 (5 bases). Sequences were obtained from PBMCs. The CDR3 DNA is TGCAGCGTCGCGGGCAGGTCCACCGGGGAGCTGTTTTTT. This sequence encodes CSVAGRSTGELFF.